This is a list of T cell receptor beta chains from one sample in a study of shared clonotypes between healthy human individuals. TCRdb keeps only in-frame clones here, not all; method: immunoSEQ multiplex PCR. The sample yields under 1 million clones, about 92% seen once. The sample was naive CD8+ T cells sorted from blood. All receptors come from a man aged 25-40 years in good health. Both conserved end residues are part of each CDR3. The order of the fields is V gene, CDR3 length, D gene, clone size, J gene, CDR3 protein, CDR3 DNA. A D gene is named only where the DNA matches it firmly. Not all rows give a size; the values are once, few, many and, for expanded clones, a class.

v_gene: TRBV25-1; len: 15; d_gene: .; abundance: .; j_gene: TRBJ1-1; CDR3aa: CASSAGRVVSTEAFF; CDR3nt: TGTGCCAGCTCTGCCGGCAGGGTGGTTAGCACTGAAGCTTTCTTT
v_gene: TRBV27; len: 13; d_gene: .; abundance: .; j_gene: TRBJ1-3; CDR3aa: CASKYTSGNTIYF; CDR3nt: TGTGCCAGCAAGTATACCTCTGGAAACACCATATATTTT
v_gene: TRBV7-9; len: 14; d_gene: .; abundance: .; j_gene: TRBJ1-1; CDR3aa: CASSAAGLNTEAFF; CDR3nt: TGTGCCAGCAGCGCGGCGGGGTTGAACACTGAAGCTTTCTTT
v_gene: TRBV5-4; len: 15; d_gene: .; abundance: .; j_gene: TRBJ2-5; CDR3aa: CASSLVERGQETQYF; CDR3nt: TGTGCCAGCAGCTTGGTAGAACGCGGACAAGAGACCCAGTACTTC
v_gene: TRBV10-1; len: 16; d_gene: TRBD2; abundance: .; j_gene: TRBJ2-1; CDR3aa: CASSELAGGSNNEQFF; CDR3nt: TGCGCCAGCAGTGAACTAGCGGGAGGTAGTAACAATGAGCAGTTCTTC
v_gene: TRBV7-9; len: 17; d_gene: .; abundance: .; j_gene: TRBJ2-1; CDR3aa: CASSLVESFTTYNEQFF; CDR3nt: TGTGCCAGCAGCTTAGTTGAGTCATTCACTACCTACAATGAGCAGTTCTTC
v_gene: TRBV7-2; len: 13; d_gene: .; abundance: .; j_gene: TRBJ2-7; CDR3aa: CASSLFLSYEQYF; CDR3nt: TGTGCCAGCAGCTTATTCCTGAGCTACGAGCAGTACTTC
v_gene: TRBV29-1; len: 14; d_gene: TRBD2; abundance: .; j_gene: TRBJ2-1; CDR3aa: CSAPTSGMYNEQFF; CDR3nt: TGCAGCGCTCCGACTAGCGGGATGTACAATGAGCAGTTCTTC
v_gene: TRBV27; len: 14; d_gene: .; abundance: .; j_gene: TRBJ2-2; CDR3aa: CASSPSALTGELFF; CDR3nt: TGTGCCAGCAGTCCTAGCGCTCTCACCGGGGAGCTGTTTTTT
v_gene: TRBV6-5; len: 13; d_gene: .; abundance: .; j_gene: TRBJ2-2; CDR3aa: CASSYGGTGELFF; CDR3nt: TGTGCCAGCAGTTACGGGGGCACCGGGGAGCTGTTTTTT
v_gene: TRBV2; len: 15; d_gene: .; abundance: .; j_gene: TRBJ1-5; CDR3aa: CASSEAASSNQPQHF; CDR3nt: TGTGCCAGCAGTGAAGCGGCTTCGAGCAATCAGCCCCAGCATTTT
v_gene: TRBV25-1; len: 11; d_gene: .; abundance: .; j_gene: TRBJ1-2; CDR3aa: CASSWRNAYTF; CDR3nt: TGTGCCAGCAGTTGGCGGAACGCCTACACCTTC
v_gene: TRBV7-9; len: 16; d_gene: .; abundance: .; j_gene: TRBJ2-5; CDR3aa: CASSQMGLPLQETQYF; CDR3nt: TGTGCCAGCAGCCAAATGGGCCTCCCCCTCCAAGAGACCCAGTACTTC
v_gene: TRBV27; len: 15; d_gene: TRBD2; abundance: .; j_gene: TRBJ2-7; CDR3aa: CASSITSGSSYEQYF; CDR3nt: TGTGCCAGCAGTATTACTAGCGGGAGTTCCTACGAGCAGTACTTC
v_gene: TRBV27; len: 15; d_gene: TRBD2; abundance: .; j_gene: TRBJ2-7; CDR3aa: CATGSRLAGDYEQYF; CDR3nt: TGTGCCACCGGTTCCAGGCTAGCGGGAGATTACGAGCAGTACTTC
v_gene: TRBV6-5; len: 16; d_gene: .; abundance: once; j_gene: TRBJ2-4; CDR3aa: CASSYQGGGVKNIQYF; CDR3nt: TGTGCCAGCAGTTACCAGGGAGGGGGCGTCAAAAACATTCAGTACTTC
v_gene: TRBV30; len: 15; d_gene: .; abundance: .; j_gene: TRBJ1-3; CDR3aa: CAWDLPKLAGNTIYF; CDR3nt: TGTGCCTGGGACCTGCCTAAGCTCGCGGGAAACACCATATATTTT
v_gene: TRBV6-5; len: 11; d_gene: .; abundance: .; j_gene: TRBJ2-1; CDR3aa: CASSNSHEQFF; CDR3nt: TGTGCCAGCAGTAACAGCCATGAGCAGTTCTTC
v_gene: TRBV15; len: 15; d_gene: .; abundance: .; j_gene: TRBJ1-2; CDR3aa: CATSRDRGTWYGYTF; CDR3nt: TGTGCCACCAGCAGAGATAGGGGGACCTGGTATGGCTACACCTTC
v_gene: TRBV19; len: 15; d_gene: TRBD1; abundance: .; j_gene: TRBJ2-3; CDR3aa: CASSPWTGVTDTQYF; CDR3nt: TGTGCCAGTAGTCCTTGGACAGGGGTTACAGATACGCAGTATTTT
v_gene: TRBV19; len: 15; d_gene: .; abundance: .; j_gene: TRBJ2-7; CDR3aa: CASSIDSQTSYEQYF; CDR3nt: TGTGCCAGTAGTATAGATAGCCAGACCTCCTACGAGCAGTACTTC
v_gene: TRBV11-2; len: 19; d_gene: TRBD2; abundance: .; j_gene: TRBJ2-3; CDR3aa: CASSLAPPSSGGGTDTQYF; CDR3nt: TGTGCCAGCAGCTTAGCGCCCCCCTCTAGCGGAGGGGGCACAGATACGCAGTATTTT
v_gene: TRBV27; len: 12; d_gene: .; abundance: .; j_gene: TRBJ2-1; CDR3aa: CASAGLRNEQFF; CDR3nt: TGTGCCAGCGCGGGCCTGAGGAATGAGCAGTTCTTC
v_gene: TRBV27; len: 15; d_gene: .; abundance: many; j_gene: TRBJ2-7; CDR3aa: CASSFTTGEIYEQYF; CDR3nt: TGTGCCAGCAGTTTTACGACGGGGGAGATATACGAGCAGTACTTC
v_gene: TRBV2; len: 15; d_gene: .; abundance: .; j_gene: TRBJ2-1; CDR3aa: CASSVKGSTYNEQFF; CDR3nt: TGTGCCAGCAGTGTAAAGGGCTCTACCTACAATGAGCAGTTCTTC
v_gene: TRBV19; len: 17; d_gene: TRBD2; abundance: .; j_gene: TRBJ2-1; CDR3aa: CASSTERLAEVYNEQFF; CDR3nt: TGTGCCAGTAGTACCGAAAGACTAGCGGAGGTCTACAATGAGCAGTTCTTC
v_gene: TRBV6-4; len: 14; d_gene: TRBD2; abundance: .; j_gene: TRBJ2-7; CDR3aa: CASSELAGVHEQYF; CDR3nt: TGTGCCAGCAGTGAGCTAGCGGGAGTCCACGAGCAGTACTTC
v_gene: TRBV7-6; len: 15; d_gene: TRBD2; abundance: .; j_gene: TRBJ2-3; CDR3aa: CASSSLAGVKDTQYF; CDR3nt: TGTGCCAGCAGCTCCTTAGCGGGAGTCAAGGATACGCAGTATTTT
v_gene: TRBV11-2; len: 15; d_gene: .; abundance: once; j_gene: TRBJ2-7; CDR3aa: CASSLGEASLYEQYF; CDR3nt: TGTGCCAGCAGCTTAGGAGAGGCCAGCCTCTACGAGCAGTACTTC
v_gene: TRBV28; len: 13; d_gene: .; abundance: .; j_gene: TRBJ1-1; CDR3aa: CATESRVNTEAFF; CDR3nt: TGTGCCACCGAGAGCAGGGTCAACACTGAAGCTTTCTTT
v_gene: TRBV6-1; len: 11; d_gene: TRBD1; abundance: .; j_gene: TRBJ2-7; CDR3aa: CASPGGYEQYF; CDR3nt: TGTGCCAGCCCAGGGGGTTACGAGCAGTACTTC
v_gene: TRBV6-1; len: 14; d_gene: .; abundance: .; j_gene: TRBJ2-7; CDR3aa: CASSELEVLYEQYF; CDR3nt: TGTGCCAGCAGTGAATTGGAGGTCCTCTACGAGCAGTACTTC
v_gene: TRBV6-1; len: 15; d_gene: .; abundance: .; j_gene: TRBJ2-5; CDR3aa: CAGSMGGGQGETQYF; CDR3nt: TGTGCCGGTTCGATGGGGGGGGGCCAAGGCGAGACCCAGTACTTC
v_gene: TRBV29-1; len: 14; d_gene: .; abundance: .; j_gene: TRBJ2-7; CDR3aa: CSVELWGDRYEQYF; CDR3nt: TGCAGCGTTGAATTATGGGGCGACAGATACGAGCAGTACTTC
v_gene: TRBV25-1; len: 11; d_gene: .; abundance: .; j_gene: TRBJ1-1; CDR3aa: CASSTQGSAFF; CDR3nt: TGTGCCAGCAGTACTCAGGGATCAGCTTTCTTT
v_gene: TRBV6-6; len: 15; d_gene: .; abundance: .; j_gene: TRBJ1-5; CDR3aa: CASSYLDRLRQPQHF; CDR3nt: TGTGCCAGCAGTTATTTAGACAGGCTTCGTCAGCCCCAGCATTTT
v_gene: TRBV28; len: 17; d_gene: TRBD2; abundance: .; j_gene: TRBJ2-7; CDR3aa: CASSLATSEVFSYEQYF; CDR3nt: TGTGCCAGCAGTTTAGCAACTAGCGAGGTTTTTTCCTACGAGCAGTACTTC
v_gene: TRBV10-3; len: 22; d_gene: TRBD2; abundance: .; j_gene: TRBJ2-1; CDR3aa: CAISEGTVLTGTSGMGYNEQFF; CDR3nt: TGTGCCATCAGTGAAGGGACAGTCCTGACCGGGACTAGCGGGATGGGGTACAATGAGCAGTTCTTC
v_gene: TRBV7-9; len: 15; d_gene: .; abundance: few; j_gene: TRBJ2-2; CDR3aa: CASRSGGMWTGELFF; CDR3nt: TGTGCCTCCCGGAGTGGCGGGATGTGGACCGGGGAGCTGTTTTTT
v_gene: TRBV15; len: 11; d_gene: .; abundance: .; j_gene: TRBJ2-1; CDR3aa: CATSRGNEQFF; CDR3nt: TGTGCCACCAGCAGAGGCAATGAGCAGTTCTTC
v_gene: TRBV29-1; len: 12; d_gene: .; abundance: .; j_gene: TRBJ2-1; CDR3aa: CSAPARGNEQFF; CDR3nt: TGCAGCGCCCCGGCGCGCGGCAATGAGCAGTTCTTC
v_gene: TRBV19; len: 13; d_gene: .; abundance: .; j_gene: TRBJ1-2; CDR3aa: CASSRDVDYGYTF; CDR3nt: TGTGCCAGTAGTCGCGACGTGGACTATGGCTACACCTTC
v_gene: TRBV7-2; len: 15; d_gene: .; abundance: .; j_gene: TRBJ1-5; CDR3aa: CASSLVTGSNQPQHF; CDR3nt: TGTGCCAGCAGCTTGGTCACGGGTAGCAATCAGCCCCAGCATTTT
v_gene: TRBV4-3; len: 14; d_gene: .; abundance: once; j_gene: TRBJ2-1; CDR3aa: CASSPLSSYNEQFF; CDR3nt: TGCGCCAGCAGCCCATTGAGCTCCTACAATGAGCAGTTCTTC
v_gene: TRBV27; len: 13; d_gene: .; abundance: .; j_gene: TRBJ2-7; CDR3aa: CASRSGHSYEQYF; CDR3nt: TGTGCCAGCAGATCCGGGCACTCCTACGAGCAGTACTTC